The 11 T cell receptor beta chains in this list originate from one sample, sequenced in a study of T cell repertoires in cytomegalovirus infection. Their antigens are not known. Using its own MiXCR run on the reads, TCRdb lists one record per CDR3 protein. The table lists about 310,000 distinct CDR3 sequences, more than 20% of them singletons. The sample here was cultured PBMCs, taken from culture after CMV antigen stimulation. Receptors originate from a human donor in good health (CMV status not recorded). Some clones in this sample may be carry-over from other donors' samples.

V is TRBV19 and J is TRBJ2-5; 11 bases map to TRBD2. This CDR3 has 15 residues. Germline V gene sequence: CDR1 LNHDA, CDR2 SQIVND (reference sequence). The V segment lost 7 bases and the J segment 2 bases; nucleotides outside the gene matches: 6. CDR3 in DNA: TGTGCCAGTAATAGCGGGAGGGAAGTTCAAGAGACCCAGTACTTC. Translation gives CASNSGREVQETQYF.

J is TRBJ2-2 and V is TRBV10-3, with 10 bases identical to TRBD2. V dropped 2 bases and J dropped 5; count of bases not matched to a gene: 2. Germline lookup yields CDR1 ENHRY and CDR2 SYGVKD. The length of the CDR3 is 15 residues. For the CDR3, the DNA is TGTGCCATCAGTGAGACTAGCGGGAATACCGGGGAGCTGTTTTTT. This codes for CAISETSGNTGELFF.

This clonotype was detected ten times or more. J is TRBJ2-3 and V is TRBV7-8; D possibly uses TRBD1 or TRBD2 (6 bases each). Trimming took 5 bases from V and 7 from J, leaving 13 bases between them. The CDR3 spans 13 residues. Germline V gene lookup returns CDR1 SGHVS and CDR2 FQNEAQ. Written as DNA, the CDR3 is TGTGCCAGCAGCCCTCGCGGGGACAATACGCAGTATTTT. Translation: CASSPRGDNTQYF.

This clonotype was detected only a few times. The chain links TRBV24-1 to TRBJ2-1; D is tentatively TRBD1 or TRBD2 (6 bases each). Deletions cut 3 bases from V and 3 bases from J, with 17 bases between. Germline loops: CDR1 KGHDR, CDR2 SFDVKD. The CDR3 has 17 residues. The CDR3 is CATSDPDVGGGYNEQFF. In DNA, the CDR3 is TGTGCCACCAGTGATCCTGATGTGGGGGGCGGCTACAATGAGCAGTTCTTC.

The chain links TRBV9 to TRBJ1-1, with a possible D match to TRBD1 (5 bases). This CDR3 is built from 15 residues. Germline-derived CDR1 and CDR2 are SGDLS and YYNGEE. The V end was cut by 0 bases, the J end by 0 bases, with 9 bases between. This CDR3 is CASSVEGFMNTEAFF. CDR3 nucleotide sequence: TGTGCCAGCAGCGTAGAGGGGTTTATGAACACTGAAGCTTTCTTT.

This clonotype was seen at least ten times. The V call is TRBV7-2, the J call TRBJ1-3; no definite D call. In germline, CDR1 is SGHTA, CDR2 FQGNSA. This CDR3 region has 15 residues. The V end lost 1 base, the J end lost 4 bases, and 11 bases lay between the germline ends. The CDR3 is CASSLVGAVGNTIYF. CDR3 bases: TGTGCCAGCAGCTTAGTCGGCGCGGTCGGAAACACCATATATTTT.

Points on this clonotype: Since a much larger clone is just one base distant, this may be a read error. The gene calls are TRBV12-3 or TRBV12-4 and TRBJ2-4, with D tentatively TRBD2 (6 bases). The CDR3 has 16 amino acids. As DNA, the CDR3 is TGTGTCAGCAGTCGGGGGACCGAGGACTCAAGAGACATTCAGTACTTC. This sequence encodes CVSSRGTEDSRDIQYF.

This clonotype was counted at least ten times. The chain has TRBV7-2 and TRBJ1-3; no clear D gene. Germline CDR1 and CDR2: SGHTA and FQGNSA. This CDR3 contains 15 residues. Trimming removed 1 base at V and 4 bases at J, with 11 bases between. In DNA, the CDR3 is TGTGCCAGCAGCTTAGAAACACTAAGAGGAAACACCATATATTTT. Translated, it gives CASSLETLRGNTIYF. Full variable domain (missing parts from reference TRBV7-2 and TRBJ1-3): GAGVSQSPSNKVTEKGKDVELRCDPISGHTALYWYRQSLGQGLEFLIYFQGNSAPDKSGLPSDRFSAERTGGSVSTLTIQRTQQEDSAVYLCASSLETLRGNTIYFGEGSWLTVV.

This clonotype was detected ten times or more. The CDR3 DNA reads as TGTGCCAGCAGCTTGGGCGATTCTTTCACAGATACGCAGTATTTT. It encodes CASSLGDSFTDTQYF. This chain links TRBV7-8 with TRBJ2-3, with unresolved D. The CDR3 spans 15 residues. V was trimmed by 3 bases and J by 2 bases, leaving 12 bases between them. CDR1 and CDR2 from the germline V gene are SGHVS and FQNEAQ.

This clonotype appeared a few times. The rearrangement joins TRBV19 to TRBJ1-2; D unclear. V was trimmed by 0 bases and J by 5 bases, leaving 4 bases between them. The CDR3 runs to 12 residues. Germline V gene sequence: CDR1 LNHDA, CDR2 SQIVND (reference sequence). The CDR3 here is CASSIEAYGYTF. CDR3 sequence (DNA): TGTGCCAGTAGTATAGAGGCGTATGGCTACACCTTC.

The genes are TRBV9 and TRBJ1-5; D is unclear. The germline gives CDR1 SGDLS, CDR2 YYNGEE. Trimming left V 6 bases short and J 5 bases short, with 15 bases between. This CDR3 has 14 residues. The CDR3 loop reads CASTQGPTDQPQHF. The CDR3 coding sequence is TGTGCCAGCACCCAAGGCCCGACTGATCAGCCCCAGCATTTT.